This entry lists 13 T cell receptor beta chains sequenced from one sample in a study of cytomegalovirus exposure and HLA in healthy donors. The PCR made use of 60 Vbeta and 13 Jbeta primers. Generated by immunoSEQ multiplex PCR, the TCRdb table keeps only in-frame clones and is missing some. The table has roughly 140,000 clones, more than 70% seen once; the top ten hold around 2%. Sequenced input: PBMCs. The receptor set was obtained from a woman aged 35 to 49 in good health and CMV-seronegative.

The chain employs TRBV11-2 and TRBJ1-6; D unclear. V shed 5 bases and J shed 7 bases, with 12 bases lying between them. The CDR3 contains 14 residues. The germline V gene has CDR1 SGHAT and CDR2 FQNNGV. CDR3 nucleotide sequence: TGTGCCAGCAGCCCCGCAGTAGCAAATTCACCCCTCCACTTT. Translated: CASSPAVANSPLHF.

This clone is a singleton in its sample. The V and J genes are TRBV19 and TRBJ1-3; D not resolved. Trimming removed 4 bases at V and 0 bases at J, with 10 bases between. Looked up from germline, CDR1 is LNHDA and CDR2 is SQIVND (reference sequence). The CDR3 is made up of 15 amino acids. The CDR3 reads CASSTEGISGNTIYF. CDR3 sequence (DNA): TGTGCCAGTAGTACCGAGGGTATCTCTGGAAACACCATATATTTT. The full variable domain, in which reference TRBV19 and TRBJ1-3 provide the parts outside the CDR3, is DGGITQSPKYLFRKEGQNVTLSCEQNLNHDAMYWYRQDPGQGLRLIYYSQIVNDFQKGDIAEGYSVSREKKESFPLTVTSAQKNPTAFYLCASSTEGISGNTIYFGEGSWLTVV.

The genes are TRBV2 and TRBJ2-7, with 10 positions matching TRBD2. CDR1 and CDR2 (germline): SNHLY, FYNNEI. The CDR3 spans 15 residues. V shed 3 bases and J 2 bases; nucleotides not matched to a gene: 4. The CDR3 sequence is CASSEEAGGTYEQYF. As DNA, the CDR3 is TGTGCCAGCAGTGAGGAAGCGGGAGGGACCTACGAGCAGTACTTC.

CDR3 coding DNA: TGTGCCAGCAGTCCTCGACAGGGGGCGGCCGGGGAGCTGTTTTTT. Protein: CASSPRQGAAGELFF. The chain carries TRBV28 and TRBJ2-2; 10 bases agree with TRBD1. The CDR3 contains 15 residues. V shed 5 bases and J 6 bases; nucleotides not matched to a gene: 6. Germline V gene sequence: CDR1 MDHEN, CDR2 SYDVKM.

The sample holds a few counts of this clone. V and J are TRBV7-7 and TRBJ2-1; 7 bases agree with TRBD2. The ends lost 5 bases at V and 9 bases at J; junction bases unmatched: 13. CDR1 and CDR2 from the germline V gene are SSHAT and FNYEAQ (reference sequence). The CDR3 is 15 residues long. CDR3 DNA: TGTGCCAGCAGCAAGGGGAGGGCTAGCGGATCTGAGCAGTTCTTC. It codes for CASSKGRASGSEQFF.

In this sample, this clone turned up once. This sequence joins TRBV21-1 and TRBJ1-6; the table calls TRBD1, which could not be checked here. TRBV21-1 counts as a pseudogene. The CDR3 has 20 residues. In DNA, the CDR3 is TGTGCCAGCAGCAAAGCGAAGGGGACAGGGTTCGGATCCTATAATTCACCCCTCCACTTT. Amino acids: CASSKAKGTGFGSYNSPLHF.

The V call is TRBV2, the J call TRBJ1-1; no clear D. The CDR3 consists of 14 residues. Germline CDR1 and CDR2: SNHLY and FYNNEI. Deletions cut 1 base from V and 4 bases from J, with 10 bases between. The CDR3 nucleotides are TGTGCCAGCAGTGAAGTGGCCCGAAGCACTGAAGCTTTCTTT. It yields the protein CASSEVARSTEAFF.

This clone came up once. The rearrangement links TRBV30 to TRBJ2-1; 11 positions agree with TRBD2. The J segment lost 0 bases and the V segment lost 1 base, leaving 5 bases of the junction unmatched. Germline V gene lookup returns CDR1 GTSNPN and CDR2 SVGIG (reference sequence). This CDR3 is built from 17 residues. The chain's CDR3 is CAWSGLAGGSSYNEQFF. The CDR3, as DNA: TGTGCCTGGAGTGGTCTAGCGGGGGGCAGCTCCTACAATGAGCAGTTCTTC.

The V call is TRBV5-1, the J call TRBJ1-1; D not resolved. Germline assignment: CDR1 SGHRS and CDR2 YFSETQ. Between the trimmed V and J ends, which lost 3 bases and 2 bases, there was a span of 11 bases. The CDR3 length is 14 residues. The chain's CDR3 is CASSSQTVNTEAFF. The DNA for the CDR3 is TGCGCCAGCAGCTCCCAAACAGTTAACACTGAAGCTTTCTTT.

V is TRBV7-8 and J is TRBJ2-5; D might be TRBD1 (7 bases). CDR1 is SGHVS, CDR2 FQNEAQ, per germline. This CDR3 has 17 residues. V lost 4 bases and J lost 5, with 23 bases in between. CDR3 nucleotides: TGTGCCAGCAGCTCGATTCGCGGGACAGCCTATAGGGAGACCCAGTACTTC. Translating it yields CASSSIRGTAYRETQYF. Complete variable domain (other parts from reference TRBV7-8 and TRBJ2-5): GAGVSQSPRYKVAKRGQDVALRCDPISGHVSLFWYQQALGQGPEFLTYFQNEAQLDKSGLPSDRFFAERPEGSVSTLKIQRTQQEDSAVYLCASSSIRGTAYRETQYFGPGTRLLVL.

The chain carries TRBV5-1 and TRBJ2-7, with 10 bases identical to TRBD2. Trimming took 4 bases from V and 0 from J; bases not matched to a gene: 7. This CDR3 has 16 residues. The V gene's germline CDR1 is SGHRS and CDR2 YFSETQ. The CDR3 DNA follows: TGCGCCAGCAGCCCATCACTAGCGGGGAGCTCCTACGAGCAGTACTTC. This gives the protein CASSPSLAGSSYEQYF. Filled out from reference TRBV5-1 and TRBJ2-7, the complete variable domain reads KAGVTQTPRYLIKTRGQQVTLSCSPISGHRSVSWYQQTPGQGLQFLFEYFSETQRNKGNFPGRFSGRQFSNSRSEMNVSTLELGDSALYLCASSPSLAGSSYEQYFGPGTRLTVT.

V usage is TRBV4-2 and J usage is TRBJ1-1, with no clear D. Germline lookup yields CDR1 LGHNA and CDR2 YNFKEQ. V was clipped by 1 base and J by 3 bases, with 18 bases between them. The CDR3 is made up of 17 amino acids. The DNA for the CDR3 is TGTGCCAGCAGCCAAGTTGGTAACGACGGGTGGCACACTGAAGCTTTCTTT. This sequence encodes CASSQVGNDGWHTEAFF.

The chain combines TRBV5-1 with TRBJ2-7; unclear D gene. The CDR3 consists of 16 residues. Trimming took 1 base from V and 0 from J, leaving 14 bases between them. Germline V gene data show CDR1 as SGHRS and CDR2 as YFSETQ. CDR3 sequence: CASSLQVSTSSYEQYF. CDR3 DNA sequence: TGCGCCAGCAGCTTGCAGGTTTCGACGAGCTCCTACGAGCAGTACTTC.